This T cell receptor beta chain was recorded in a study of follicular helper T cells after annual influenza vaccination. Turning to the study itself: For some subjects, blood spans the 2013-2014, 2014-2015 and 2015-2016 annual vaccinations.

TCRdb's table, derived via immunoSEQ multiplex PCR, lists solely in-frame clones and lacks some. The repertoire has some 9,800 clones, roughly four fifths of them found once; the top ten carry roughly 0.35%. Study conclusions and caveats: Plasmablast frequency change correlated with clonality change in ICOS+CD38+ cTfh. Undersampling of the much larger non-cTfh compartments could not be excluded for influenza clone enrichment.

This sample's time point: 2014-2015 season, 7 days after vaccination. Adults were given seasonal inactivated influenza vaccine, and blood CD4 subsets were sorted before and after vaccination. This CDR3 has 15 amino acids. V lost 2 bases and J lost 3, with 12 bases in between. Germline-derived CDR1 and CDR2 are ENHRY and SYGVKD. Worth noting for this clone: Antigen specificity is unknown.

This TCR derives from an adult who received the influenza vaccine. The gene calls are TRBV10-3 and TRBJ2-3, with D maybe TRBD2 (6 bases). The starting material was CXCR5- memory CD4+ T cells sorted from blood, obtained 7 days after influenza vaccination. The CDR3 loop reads CAISENSGGTDTQYF. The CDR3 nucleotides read TGTGCCATCAGTGAGAATAGTGGGGGGACAGATACGCAGTATTTT.